The 20 T cell receptor beta chains in this list originate from one sample, sequenced in a study of blood T cell repertoires in COVID-19. Some clones are missing from TCRdb's copy, which holds only in-frame ones; the method was immunoSEQ multiplex PCR. There are 65,000 to 90,000 clones in the sample; 70% to 80% occur only once, and about 25% lies in the top ten. Source material: peripheral blood. All receptors derive from a man aged 55 to 70 with active or convalescent COVID-19.

Here the CDR3 reads CASSYRQGTQETQYF. The CDR3 DNA reads TGTGCCAGCAGCTACAGACAGGGGACCCAAGAGACCCAGTACTTC. This chain links TRBV7-2 with TRBJ2-5, with 8 bases lining up with TRBD1. The CDR3 length is 15 residues. The V segment lost 4 bases and the J segment 1 base; nucleotides outside the gene matches: 5. CDR1 SGHTA and CDR2 FQGNSA come from the germline V gene.

The V gene is TRBV10-2, the J gene TRBJ2-7, with a weak D call TRBD1 (6 bases). V lost 4 bases and J lost 7, with 20 bases in between. Germline loops: CDR1 WSHSY, CDR2 SAAADI. The CDR3 has 15 residues. The CDR3 region is CASSGQGQQLMEQYF. CDR3 bases: TGCGCCAGCAGTGGTCAAGGACAGCAGCTGATGGAGCAGTACTTC.

This clone has a handful of counts. V usage is TRBV19 and J usage is TRBJ1-6; the match to TRBD1 covers 10 bases. The V gene end was trimmed by 8 bases and the J gene end by 6 bases; junction bases not matched to a gene: 4. The germline V gene encodes CDR1 LNHDA and CDR2 SQIVND (reference sequence). CDR3 length: 14 amino acids. The CDR3 DNA reads TGTGCCAGTGCCCGGGACAGGGGTAATTCACCCCTCCACTTT. It codes for CASARDRGNSPLHF.

The CDR3 DNA follows: TGTGCCATCAGTGCATCGGGGTGGGATGAAAAACTGTTTTTT. This sequence encodes CAISASGWDEKLFF. The rearrangement uses TRBV10-3 and TRBJ1-4; no reliable D call. Germline CDR1 is ENHRY and CDR2 is SYGVKD. The ends were cut back, 4 bases at V and 6 bases at J, with 12 bases in the middle. This CDR3 region has 14 residues.

This clone was counted only a few times. This chain connects TRBV4-3 to TRBJ2-5; 11 nucleotides agree with TRBD2. V lost 1 base, J lost 4 bases, and 2 bases stayed unmatched. Germline V lookup: CDR1 LGHNA, CDR2 YSLEER. The CDR3 extends over 15 amino acids. CDR3 sequence reads: CASSQVTSGGETQYF. In nucleotides, the CDR3 is TGCGCCAGCAGCCAAGTCACTAGCGGGGGAGAGACCCAGTACTTC.

V gene TRBV28 combines with J gene TRBJ1-5; D is unclear. Germline CDR1 reads MDHEN; CDR2 reads SYDVKM. The CDR3 loop spans 12 amino acids. Trimming took 4 bases from V and 5 from J, leaving 6 bases between them. This CDR3 is CASSSSDQPQHF. In nucleotides, the CDR3 is TGTGCCAGCAGTTCCTCTGATCAGCCCCAGCATTTT.

The chain combines TRBV18 with TRBJ1-5; D is undetermined. The V gene lost 6 bases and the J gene lost 0 bases, with 9 bases spanning the gap. The germline V gene encodes CDR1 KGHSH and CDR2 LQKENI. CDR3 length: 14 amino acids. The CDR3 region is CASSSIDSNQPQHF. The CDR3 DNA reads TGTGCCAGCTCCTCGATAGATAGCAATCAGCCCCAGCATTTT. Looking up the rest from reference TRBV18 and TRBJ1-5 gives the full variable domain: NAGVMQNPRHLVRRRGQEARLRCSPMKGHSHVYWYRQLPEEGLKFMVYLQKENIIDESGMPKERFSAEFPKEGPSILRIQQVVRGDSAAYFCASSSIDSNQPQHFGDGTRLSIL.

V gene TRBV5-1 combines with J gene TRBJ2-7; 10 bases agree with TRBD2. Germline CDR1 SGHRS, CDR2 YFSETQ. The CDR3 extends over 14 amino acids. The V segment lost 5 bases and the J segment 4 bases; nucleotides outside the gene matches: 6. The CDR3 reads CASRLAGEFYEQYF. CDR3 sequence (DNA): TGCGCCAGCAGGCTAGCGGGGGAATTTTACGAGCAGTACTTC.

The rearrangement uses TRBV28 and TRBJ1-6; D unresolved. The CDR3 has 13 amino acids. Germline-derived CDR1 and CDR2 are MDHEN and SYDVKM. Between the trimmed V and J ends, which lost 2 bases and 4 bases, there was a span of 3 bases. In DNA form, the CDR3 reads TGTGCCAGCAGTTTACCTTATAATTCACCCCTCCACTTT. Its protein product is CASSLPYNSPLHF. Using reference TRBV28 and TRBJ1-6 for the parts outside the CDR3, the full variable domain is DVKVTQSSRYLVKRTGEKVFLECVQDMDHENMFWYRQDPGLGLRLIYFSYDVKMKEKGDIPEGYSVSREKKERFSLILESASTNQTSMYLCASSLPYNSPLHFGNGTRLTVT.

This clone came up once. The chain recombines TRBV9 with TRBJ2-5; D not certain. The CDR3 sequence is 14 residues long. Trimming pared 0 bases from V and 5 bases from J, leaving 11 bases between. Germline lookup yields CDR1 SGDLS and CDR2 YYNGEE. The CDR3 DNA reads as TGTGCCAGCAGCGTAGGCGGTTCTGGGGAGACCCAGTACTTC. This codes for CASSVGGSGETQYF.

The genes are TRBV7-2 and TRBJ2-7; 8 bases map to TRBD1. Germline CDR1 is SGHTA and CDR2 is FQGNSA. The CDR3 is made up of 14 amino acids. V was clipped by 3 bases and J by 5 bases; unmatched bases: 6. The CDR3 DNA follows: TGTGCCAGCAGCTTGAGGACAGGGATCCACGAGCAGTACTTC. This translates into CASSLRTGIHEQYF.

This clone showed up just once. V and J are TRBV19 and TRBJ1-2; tentative D call: TRBD1 (5 bases). CDR1 is LNHDA, CDR2 SQIVND, per germline (reference sequence). V was shortened by 4 bases and J by 5 bases, with 11 bases between the two germline ends. There are 13 residues in the CDR3. CDR3 in DNA: TGTGCCAGTAGTACAGCGGAGGGGTATGGCTACACCTTC. Protein sequence: CASSTAEGYGYTF. The full variable domain, in which reference TRBV19 and TRBJ1-2 provide the parts outside the CDR3, is DGGITQSPKYLFRKEGQNVTLSCEQNLNHDAMYWYRQDPGQGLRLIYYSQIVNDFQKGDIAEGYSVSREKKESFPLTVTSAQKNPTAFYLCASSTAEGYGYTFGSGTRLTVV.

The J gene is TRBJ1-2, the V gene TRBV5-4, with D perhaps matching TRBD1 (5 bases). The V gene's germline CDR1 is SGHNT and CDR2 YYREEE (reference sequence). V lost 0 bases, J lost 2 bases, and 8 bases lay in between. This CDR3 has 14 amino acids. CDR3 coding DNA: TGTGCCAGCAGCTTGGAGGGGTTGAACTATGGCTACACCTTC. Translated: CASSLEGLNYGYTF.

This rearrangement joins TRBV24-1 to TRBJ2-5; 9 bases are a match to TRBD1. CDR3 length equals 15 residues. V shed 4 bases, J shed 5 bases, and the junction held 7 bases outside the gene matches. CDR1 and CDR2 from the germline V gene are KGHDR and SFDVKD. CDR3 region: CATSDPGTGLETQYF. CDR3 nucleotides: TGTGCCACCAGTGACCCCGGGACAGGGTTGGAGACCCAGTACTTC.

The rearrangement uses TRBV12-3 or TRBV12-4 and TRBJ2-7; the D gene is possibly TRBD2 (6 bases). V was trimmed by 6 bases and J by 3 bases, leaving 12 bases between them. There are 13 residues in the CDR3. The CDR3 spells CASRNGLNYEQYF. CDR3 DNA: TGTGCCAGCAGAAACGGACTAAACTACGAGCAGTACTTC.

This clone was seen more than once but under ten times. This sequence joins TRBV12-3 or TRBV12-4 and TRBJ2-5; TRBD2 aligns across 8 bases. This CDR3 spans 13 amino acids. J was trimmed by 5 bases and V by 3 bases; bases with no gene match: 2. In nucleotides, the CDR3 is TGTGCCAGCAGTTTCGGGGGGGTGGAGACCCAGTACTTC. It specifies CASSFGGVETQYF.

V and J are TRBV6-5 and TRBJ1-3; 7 bases align to TRBD1. The CDR3 extends over 16 amino acids. Germline CDR1 reads MNHEY; CDR2 reads SVGAGI. The junction had 7 bases not matched to a gene; V was cut back by 0 bases and J by 5 bases. CDR3 bases: TGTGCCAGCAGTTACTCGCCAACAGGGGCAAGAAACACCATATATTTT. It encodes CASSYSPTGARNTIYF.

This clone was seen only a few times. The chain has TRBV7-9 and TRBJ1-2, with 9 bases matching TRBD1. CDR1 and CDR2 (germline): SEHNR, FQNEAQ (reference sequence). The CDR3 runs to 15 residues. With V trimmed by 5 bases and J by 8 bases, 12 bases remained unmatched. This CDR3 is CASSVYRDRDVGYTF. CDR3 DNA sequence: TGTGCCAGCAGCGTGTACCGGGACAGGGACGTCGGCTACACCTTC. Together with reference TRBV7-9 and TRBJ1-2, the CDR3 gives the full variable domain: DTGVSQNPRHKITKRGQNVTFRCDPISEHNRLYWYRQTLGQGPEFLTYFQNEAQLEKSRLLSDRFSAERPKGSFSTLEIQRTEQGDSAMYLCASSVYRDRDVGYTFGSGTRLTVV.

The chain carries TRBV2 and TRBJ2-5; TRBD2 might be the D (5 bases). CDR3 length: 18 residues. Germline V gene sequence: CDR1 SNHLY, CDR2 FYNNEI. Trimming removed 2 bases from V and 2 bases from J, with 21 bases in between. As DNA, the CDR3 is TGTGCCAGCAGTGAAAGGAAGTTTAGCGACGTTTCACAAGAGACCCAGTACTTC. Its translation is CASSERKFSDVSQETQYF.

The rearrangement uses TRBV6-6 and TRBJ1-6; D might be TRBD1 (6 bases). This CDR3 comprises 14 residues. From germline, CDR1 is MNHNY and CDR2 SVGAGI (reference sequence). V was shortened by 6 bases and J by 6 bases, with 12 bases between the two germline ends. In DNA, the CDR3 is TGTGCCAGCAGACAGGGACCTGTTAATTCACCCCTCCACTTT. This encodes CASRQGPVNSPLHF.